The present T cell receptor beta chain was sequenced within a study of CD8 T cells in Susac syndrome. This CDR3 is 14 amino acids long. V was cut by 1 base and J by 0 bases, with 4 bases left in between. Roughly 0.45 to 1 ug RNA was reverse transcribed with random hexamers. TCRdb re-called the immunoSEQ multiplex PCR reads with MiXCR, one entry per CDR3 protein. The data contain 250,000 to 300,000 distinct CDR3 sequences, roughly 85% of them seen just once; the ten biggest clones take up over 0.1%. Sequencing was done on a sample of CD8+ T cells from PBMCs. The rearrangement joins TRBV12-3 or TRBV12-4 to TRBJ2-4; no firm D call. This sequence was found in a human donor with multiple sclerosis. The CDR3 here is CASSLVSAKNIQYF. The CDR3, as DNA: TGTGCCAGCAGTTTAGTCTCAGCCAAAAACATTCAGTACTTC.